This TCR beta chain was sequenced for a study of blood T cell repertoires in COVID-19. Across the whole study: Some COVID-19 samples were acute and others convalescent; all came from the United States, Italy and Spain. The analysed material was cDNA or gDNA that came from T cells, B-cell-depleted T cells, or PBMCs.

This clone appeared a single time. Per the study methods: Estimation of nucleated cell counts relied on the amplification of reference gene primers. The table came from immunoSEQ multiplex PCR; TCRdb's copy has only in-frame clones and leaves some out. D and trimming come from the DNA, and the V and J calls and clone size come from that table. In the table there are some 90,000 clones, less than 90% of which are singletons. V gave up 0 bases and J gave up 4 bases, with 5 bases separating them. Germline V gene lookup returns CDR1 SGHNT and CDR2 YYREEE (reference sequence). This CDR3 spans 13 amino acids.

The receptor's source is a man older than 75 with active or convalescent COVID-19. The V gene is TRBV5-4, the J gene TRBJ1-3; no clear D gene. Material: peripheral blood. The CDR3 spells CASSLARGNTIYF. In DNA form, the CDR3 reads TGTGCCAGCAGCTTGGCCCGGGGAAACACCATATATTTT.